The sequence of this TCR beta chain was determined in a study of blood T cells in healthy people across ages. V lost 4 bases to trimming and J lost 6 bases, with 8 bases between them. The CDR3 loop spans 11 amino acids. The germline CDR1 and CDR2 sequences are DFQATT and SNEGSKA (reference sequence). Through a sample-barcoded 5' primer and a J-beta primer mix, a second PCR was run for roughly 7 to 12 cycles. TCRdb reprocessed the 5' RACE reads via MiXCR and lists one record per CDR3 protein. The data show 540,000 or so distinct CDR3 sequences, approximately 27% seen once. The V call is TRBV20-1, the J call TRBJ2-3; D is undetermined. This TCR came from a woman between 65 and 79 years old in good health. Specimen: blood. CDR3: CSAIHGDTQYF. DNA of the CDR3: TGCAGTGCTATTCACGGGGATACGCAGTATTTT.